This T cell receptor beta chain was sequenced for a study of cytomegalovirus exposure and HLA in healthy donors. The PCR used 60 Vbeta and 13 Jbeta primers. Study processing details: Among the unique TCR beta chains that a later analysis counted, 75 million to 85 million in all, roughly 11 million were shared. The protocol was immunoSEQ multiplex PCR, while the TCRdb copy is restricted to in-frame clones and leaves out a portion. That table supplies the V and J calls and clone size; D and trimming were determined from the DNA. The data contain about 150,000 clones, around 81% of them singletons. The CDR3 runs 18 residues. Germline V CDR1 and CDR2: SEHNR, FQNEAQ (reference sequence). V was pared by 2 bases and J by 0 bases, with 16 bases between.

V and J are TRBV7-9 and TRBJ1-4; the D is unclear. The sequenced sample consisted of PBMCs. This clonotype was sampled from a woman in her forties in good health and CMV-seropositive. DNA for the CDR3: TGTGCCAGCAGCTTAAGGAAACAGTCCGCCACAACTAATGAAAAACTGTTTTTT. Encoded protein: CASSLRKQSATTNEKLFF.